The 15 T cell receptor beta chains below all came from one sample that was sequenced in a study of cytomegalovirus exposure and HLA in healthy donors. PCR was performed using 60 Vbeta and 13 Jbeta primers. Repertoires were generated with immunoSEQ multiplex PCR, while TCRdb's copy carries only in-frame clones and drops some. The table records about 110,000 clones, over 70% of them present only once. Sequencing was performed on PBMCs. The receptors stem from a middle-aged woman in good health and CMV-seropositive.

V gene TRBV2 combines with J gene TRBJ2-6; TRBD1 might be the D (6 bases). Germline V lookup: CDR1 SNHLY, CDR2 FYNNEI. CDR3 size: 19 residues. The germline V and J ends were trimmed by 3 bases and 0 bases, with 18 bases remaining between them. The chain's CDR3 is CASSEPYWTASSGANVLTF. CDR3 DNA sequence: TGTGCCAGCAGTGAGCCCTACTGGACAGCCAGCTCTGGGGCCAACGTCCTGACTTTC. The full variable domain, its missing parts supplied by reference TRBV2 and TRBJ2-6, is EPEVTQTPSHQVTQMGQEVILRCVPISNHLYFYWYRQILGQKVEFLVSFYNNEISEKSEIFDDQFSVERPDGSNFTLKIRSTKLEDSAMYFCASSEPYWTASSGANVLTFGAGSRLTVL.

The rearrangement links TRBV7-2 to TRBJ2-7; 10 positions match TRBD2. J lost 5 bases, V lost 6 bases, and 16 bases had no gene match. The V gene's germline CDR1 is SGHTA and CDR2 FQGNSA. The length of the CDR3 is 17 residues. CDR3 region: CASSYPSGLAGDHEQYF. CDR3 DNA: TGTGCCAGCAGTTACCCATCGGGGCTAGCGGGAGATCACGAGCAGTACTTC.

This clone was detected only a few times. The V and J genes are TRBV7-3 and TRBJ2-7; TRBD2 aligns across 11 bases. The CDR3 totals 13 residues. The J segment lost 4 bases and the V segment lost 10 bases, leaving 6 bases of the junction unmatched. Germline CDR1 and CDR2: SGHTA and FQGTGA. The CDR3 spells CATSGGHLYEQYF. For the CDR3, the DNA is TGTGCCACTAGCGGGGGGCACCTGTACGAGCAGTACTTC. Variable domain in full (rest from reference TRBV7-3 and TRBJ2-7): GAGVSQTPSNKVTEKGKYVELRCDPISGHTALYWYRQSLGQGPEFLIYFQGTGAADDSGLPNDRFFAVRPEGSVSTLKIQRTERGDSAVYLCATSGGHLYEQYFGPGTRLTVT.

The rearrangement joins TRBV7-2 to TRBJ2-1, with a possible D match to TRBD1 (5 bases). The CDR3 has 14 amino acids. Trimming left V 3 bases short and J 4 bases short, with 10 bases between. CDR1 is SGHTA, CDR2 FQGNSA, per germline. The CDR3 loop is CASSLGLGYNEQFF. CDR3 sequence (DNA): TGTGCCAGCAGCTTGGGGCTAGGTTACAATGAGCAGTTCTTC.

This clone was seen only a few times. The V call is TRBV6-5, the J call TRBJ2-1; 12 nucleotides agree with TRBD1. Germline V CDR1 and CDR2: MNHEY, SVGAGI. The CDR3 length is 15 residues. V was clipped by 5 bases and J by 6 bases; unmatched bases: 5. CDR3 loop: CASSAGTGGGNEQFF. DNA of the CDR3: TGTGCCAGCAGTGCCGGGACAGGGGGCGGCAATGAGCAGTTCTTC.

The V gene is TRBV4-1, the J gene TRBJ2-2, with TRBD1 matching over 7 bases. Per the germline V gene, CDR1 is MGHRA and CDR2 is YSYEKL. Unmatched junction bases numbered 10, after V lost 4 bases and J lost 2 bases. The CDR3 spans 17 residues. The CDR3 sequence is CASSRLTGTDNTGELFF. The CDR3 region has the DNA TGCGCCAGCAGCCGCCTTACCGGGACAGACAACACCGGGGAGCTGTTTTTT.

The CDR3 spells CASSPEYRADQPQHF. CDR3 coding DNA: TGTGCCAGCTCACCAGAGTACAGGGCGGATCAGCCCCAGCATTTT. The chain is built from TRBV18 and TRBJ1-5; weak D call: TRBD1 (6 bases). The germline V gene has CDR1 KGHSH and CDR2 LQKENI. This CDR3 has 15 amino acids. Trimming pared 2 bases from V and 5 bases from J, leaving 13 bases between.

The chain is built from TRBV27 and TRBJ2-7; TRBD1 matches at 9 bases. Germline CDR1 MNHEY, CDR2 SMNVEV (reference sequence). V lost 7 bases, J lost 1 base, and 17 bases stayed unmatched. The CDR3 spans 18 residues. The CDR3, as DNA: TGTGCCAGCAACATCCGGGACAGGGTTTTCCCCTCTTCCTACGAGCAGTACTTC. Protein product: CASNIRDRVFPSSYEQYF.

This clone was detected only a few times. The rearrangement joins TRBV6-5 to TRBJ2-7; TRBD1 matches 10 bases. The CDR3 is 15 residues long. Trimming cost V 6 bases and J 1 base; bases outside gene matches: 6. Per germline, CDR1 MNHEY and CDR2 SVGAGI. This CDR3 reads CASRETGGTSYEQYF. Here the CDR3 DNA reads TGTGCCAGCAGAGAGACAGGGGGCACTTCCTACGAGCAGTACTTC.

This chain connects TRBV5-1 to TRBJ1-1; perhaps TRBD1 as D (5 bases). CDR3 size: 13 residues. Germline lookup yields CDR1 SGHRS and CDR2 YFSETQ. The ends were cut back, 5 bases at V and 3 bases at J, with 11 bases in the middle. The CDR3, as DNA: TGCGCCAGCAGAGGCAGGGATGACACTGAAGCTTTCTTT. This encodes CASRGRDDTEAFF.

The CDR3 sequence: CASSVRDREKLFF. CDR3 coding DNA: TGTGCCAGCAGCGTACGGGACAGGGAAAAACTGTTTTTT. The chain has TRBV7-2 and TRBJ1-4, with 8 bases that match TRBD1. The CDR3 consists of 13 residues. Trimming at V came to 5 bases and at J to 8 bases, leaving 4 bases not matched to a gene. Germline V gene lookup returns CDR1 SGHTA and CDR2 FQGNSA.

The CDR3 nucleotides read TGTGCCAGCAGCCTCGGACAGAACTATGGCTACACCTTC. Amino acid sequence: CASSLGQNYGYTF. The genes are TRBV11-2 and TRBJ1-2; weak D call: TRBD1 (6 bases). This CDR3 has 13 amino acids. V was clipped by 5 bases and J by 2 bases, with 9 bases between them. Germline loops: CDR1 SGHAT, CDR2 FQNNGV.

This CDR3 is CASSISGEHSYGYTF. CDR3 coding DNA: TGTGCCAGTAGTATTTCGGGGGAGCACTCCTATGGCTACACCTTC. The rearrangement links TRBV19 to TRBJ1-2, with D maybe TRBD1 (5 bases). Trimming shortened V by 3 bases and J by 4 bases, and 15 bases separated the two germline ends. Germline V gene sequence: CDR1 LNHDA, CDR2 SQIVND (reference sequence). The CDR3 contains 15 residues. The full variable domain, in which reference TRBV19 and TRBJ1-2 provide the parts outside the CDR3, is DGGITQSPKYLFRKEGQNVTLSCEQNLNHDAMYWYRQDPGQGLRLIYYSQIVNDFQKGDIAEGYSVSREKKESFPLTVTSAQKNPTAFYLCASSISGEHSYGYTFGSGTRLTVV.

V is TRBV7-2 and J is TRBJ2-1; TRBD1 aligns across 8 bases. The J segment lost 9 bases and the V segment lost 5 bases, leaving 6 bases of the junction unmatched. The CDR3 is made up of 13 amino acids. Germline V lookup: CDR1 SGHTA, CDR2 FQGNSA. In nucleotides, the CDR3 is TGTGCCAGCAGCACCCCAGGGGGCGCTGAGCAGTTCTTC. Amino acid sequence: CASSTPGGAEQFF.

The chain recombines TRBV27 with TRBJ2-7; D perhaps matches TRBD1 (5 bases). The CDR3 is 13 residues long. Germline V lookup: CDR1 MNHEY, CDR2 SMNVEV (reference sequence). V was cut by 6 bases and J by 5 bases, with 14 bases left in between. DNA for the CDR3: TGTGCCAGCAGGAGAAGGGGCATAGACGAGCAGTACTTC. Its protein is CASRRRGIDEQYF.